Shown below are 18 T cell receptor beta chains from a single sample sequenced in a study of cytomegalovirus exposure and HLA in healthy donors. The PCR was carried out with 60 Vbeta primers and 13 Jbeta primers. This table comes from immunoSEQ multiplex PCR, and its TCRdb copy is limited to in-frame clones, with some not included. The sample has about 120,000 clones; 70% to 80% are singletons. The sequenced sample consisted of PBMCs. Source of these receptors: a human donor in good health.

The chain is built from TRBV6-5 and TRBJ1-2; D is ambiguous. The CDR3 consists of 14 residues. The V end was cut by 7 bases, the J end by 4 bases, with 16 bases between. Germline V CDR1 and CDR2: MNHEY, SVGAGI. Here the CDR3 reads CASKKREWTYGYTF. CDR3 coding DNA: TGTGCCAGCAAAAAGAGGGAATGGACCTATGGCTACACCTTC.

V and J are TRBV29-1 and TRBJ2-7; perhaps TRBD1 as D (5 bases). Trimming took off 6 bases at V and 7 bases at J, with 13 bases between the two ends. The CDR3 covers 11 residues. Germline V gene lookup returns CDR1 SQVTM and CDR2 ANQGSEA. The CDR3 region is CSVQNTGEQYF. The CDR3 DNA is TGCAGCGTCCAGAACACAGGAGAGCAGTACTTC.

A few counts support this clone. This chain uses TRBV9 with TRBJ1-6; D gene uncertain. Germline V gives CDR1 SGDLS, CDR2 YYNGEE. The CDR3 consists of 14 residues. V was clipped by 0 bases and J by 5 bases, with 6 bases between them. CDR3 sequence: CASSVGRDNSPLHF. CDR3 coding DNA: TGTGCCAGCAGCGTAGGTAGAGATAATTCACCCCTCCACTTT.

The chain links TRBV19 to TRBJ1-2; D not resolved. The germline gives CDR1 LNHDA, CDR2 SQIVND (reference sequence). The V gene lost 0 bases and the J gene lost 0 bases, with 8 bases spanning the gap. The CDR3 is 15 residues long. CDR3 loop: CASSIDQTANYGYTF. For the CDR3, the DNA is TGTGCCAGTAGTATAGATCAAACAGCTAACTATGGCTACACCTTC.

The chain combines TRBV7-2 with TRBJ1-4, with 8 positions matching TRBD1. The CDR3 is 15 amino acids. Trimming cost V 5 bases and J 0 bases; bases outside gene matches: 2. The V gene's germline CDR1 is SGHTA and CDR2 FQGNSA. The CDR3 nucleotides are TGTGCCAGCAGCCAGGACAGGGCAACTAATGAAAAACTGTTTTTT. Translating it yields CASSQDRATNEKLFF.

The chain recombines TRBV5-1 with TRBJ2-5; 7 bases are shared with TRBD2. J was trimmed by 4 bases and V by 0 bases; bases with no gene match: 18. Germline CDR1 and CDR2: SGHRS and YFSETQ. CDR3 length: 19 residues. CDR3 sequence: CASSLGGGPSSIRSETQYF. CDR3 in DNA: TGCGCCAGCAGCTTGGGGGGAGGGCCGTCGTCTATTAGATCAGAGACCCAGTACTTC.

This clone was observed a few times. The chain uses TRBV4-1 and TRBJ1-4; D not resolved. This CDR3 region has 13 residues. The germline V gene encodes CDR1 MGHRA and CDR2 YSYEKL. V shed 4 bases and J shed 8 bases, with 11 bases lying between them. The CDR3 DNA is TGCGCCAGCAGCCTCAGAATAATAGAAAAACTGTTTTTT. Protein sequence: CASSLRIIEKLFF.

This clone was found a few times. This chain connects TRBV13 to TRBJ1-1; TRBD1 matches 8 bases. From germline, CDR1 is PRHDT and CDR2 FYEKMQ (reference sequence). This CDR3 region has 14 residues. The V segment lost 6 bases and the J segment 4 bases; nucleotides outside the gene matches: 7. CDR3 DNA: TGTGCCAGCAGTCGGACAGGGTTCGGCACTGAAGCTTTCTTT. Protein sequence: CASSRTGFGTEAFF. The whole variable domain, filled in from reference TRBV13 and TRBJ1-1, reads AAGVIQSPRHLIKEKRETATLKCYPIPRHDTVYWYQQGPGQDPQFLISFYEKMQSDKGSIPDRFSAQQFSDYHSELNMSSLELGDSALYFCASSRTGFGTEAFFGQGTRLTVV.

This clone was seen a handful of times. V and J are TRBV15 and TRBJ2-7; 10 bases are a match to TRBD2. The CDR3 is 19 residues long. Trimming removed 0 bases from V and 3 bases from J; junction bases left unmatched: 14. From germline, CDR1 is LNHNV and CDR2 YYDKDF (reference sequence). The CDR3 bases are TGTGCCACCAGCAGAGACGGGTCGAGCGGGGGGGGGATCATCTACGAGCAGTACTTC. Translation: CATSRDGSSGGGIIYEQYF.

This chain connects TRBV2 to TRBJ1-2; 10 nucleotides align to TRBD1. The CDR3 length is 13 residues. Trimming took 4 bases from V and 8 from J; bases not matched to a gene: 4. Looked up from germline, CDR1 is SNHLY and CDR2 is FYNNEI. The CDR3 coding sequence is TGTGCCAGCAGTGGAGGGACAGGGGACGGCTACACCTTC. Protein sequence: CASSGGTGDGYTF.

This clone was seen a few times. For the CDR3, the DNA is TGCAGTGCTAGTGTTATAGATACGCAGTATTTT. Protein: CSASVIDTQYF. The rearrangement joins TRBV20-1 to TRBJ2-3, with D uncertain. The CDR3 extends over 11 amino acids. Germline V gene data show CDR1 as DFQATT and CDR2 as SNEGSKA (reference sequence). Trimming removed 3 bases at V and 5 bases at J, with 6 bases between.

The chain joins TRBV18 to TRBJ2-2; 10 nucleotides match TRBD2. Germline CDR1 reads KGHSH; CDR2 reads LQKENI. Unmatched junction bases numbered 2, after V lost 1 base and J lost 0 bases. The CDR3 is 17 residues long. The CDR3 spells CASSPRTSGTNTGELFF. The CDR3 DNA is TGTGCCAGCTCACCACGGACTAGCGGTACGAACACCGGGGAGCTGTTTTTT.

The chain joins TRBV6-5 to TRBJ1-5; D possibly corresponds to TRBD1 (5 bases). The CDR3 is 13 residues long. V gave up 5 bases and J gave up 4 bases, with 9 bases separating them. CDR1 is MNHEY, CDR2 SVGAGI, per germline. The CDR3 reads CASSQQVNQPQHF. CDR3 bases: TGTGCCAGCAGTCAACAGGTTAATCAGCCCCAGCATTTT.

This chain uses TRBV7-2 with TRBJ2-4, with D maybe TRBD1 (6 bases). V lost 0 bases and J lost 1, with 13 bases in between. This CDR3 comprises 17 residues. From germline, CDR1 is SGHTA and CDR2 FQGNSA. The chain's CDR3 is CASSLAPRGPAKNIQYF. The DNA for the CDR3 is TGTGCCAGCAGCTTAGCCCCCAGGGGACCGGCCAAAAACATTCAGTACTTC.

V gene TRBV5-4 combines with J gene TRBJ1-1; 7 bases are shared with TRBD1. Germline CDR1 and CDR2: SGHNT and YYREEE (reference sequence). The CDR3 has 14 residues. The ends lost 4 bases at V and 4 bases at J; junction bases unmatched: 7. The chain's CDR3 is CASSPRQGATEAFF. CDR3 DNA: TGTGCCAGCAGCCCGAGACAGGGTGCCACTGAAGCTTTCTTT. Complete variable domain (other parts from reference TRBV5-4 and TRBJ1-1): ETGVTQSPTHLIKTRGQQVTLRCSSQSGHNTVSWYQQALGQGPQFIFQYYREEENGRGNFPPRFSGLQFPNYSSELNVNALELDDSALYLCASSPRQGATEAFFGQGTRLTVV.

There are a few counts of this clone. CDR3 residues: CASSREKTGTGGNTIYF. For the CDR3, the DNA is TGTGCCAGCAGCCGGGAAAAGACCGGGACAGGTGGGAACACCATATATTTT. The chain couples TRBV5-4 to TRBJ1-3, with 8 bases identical to TRBD1. Germline values: CDR1 SGHNT, CDR2 YYREEE (reference sequence). J was trimmed by 7 bases and V by 4 bases; bases with no gene match: 16. CDR3 size: 17 residues.

CDR3 coding DNA: TGTGCCAGCAGTTTTCGGGGGGGGCAGGGCCGCTACGAGCAGTACTTC. Translating it yields CASSFRGGQGRYEQYF. This chain joins TRBV28 and TRBJ2-7; 8 bases agree with TRBD2. CDR1 and CDR2 from the germline V gene are MDHEN and SYDVKM. The CDR3 contains 16 residues. The junction had 10 bases not matched to a gene; V was cut back by 3 bases and J by 3 bases.

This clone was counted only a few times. CDR3 amino acids: CASSQVTGVGTEAFF. The DNA of the CDR3 is TGCGCCAGCAGCCAAGTTACGGGGGTGGGCACTGAAGCTTTCTTT. The chain combines TRBV4-1 with TRBJ1-1, with D perhaps TRBD1 (5 bases). Germline CDR1 MGHRA, CDR2 YSYEKL. CDR3 length equals 15 residues. V shed 1 base and J shed 4 bases, with 13 bases lying between them.